A single sample gave rise to the 2 T cell receptor beta chains below, sequenced in a study of cytomegalovirus exposure and HLA in healthy donors. The PCR was carried out with 60 Vbeta primers and 13 Jbeta primers. Produced via immunoSEQ multiplex PCR; TCRdb's table is partial and in-frame only. The sample lists 85,000 to 90,000 clones, about 85% occurring once. Sequenced: PBMCs. The receptors originated from a man aged 40-55 years in good health and CMV-seropositive.

The rearrangement joins TRBV19 to TRBJ2-1, with 7 positions matching TRBD2. This CDR3 contains 15 residues. CDR1 and CDR2 from the germline V gene are LNHDA and SQIVND (reference sequence). The trim removed 5 bases at V and 6 bases at J, leaving 10 bases unmatched. The CDR3 sequence: CASSFFAGVLNEQFF. In DNA, the CDR3 is TGTGCCAGTAGTTTTTTTGCGGGGGTCCTCAATGAGCAGTTCTTC.

This clone was seen a handful of times. The chain couples TRBV6-5 to TRBJ1-2; D remains ambiguous. The CDR3 is made up of 11 amino acids. Germline loops: CDR1 MNHEY, CDR2 SVGAGI. V was shortened by 5 bases and J by 5 bases, with 6 bases between the two germline ends. The CDR3 protein is CASSEGYGYTF. CDR3 nucleotides: TGTGCCAGCAGTGAGGGATATGGCTACACCTTC.